A single sample gave rise to the 28 T cell receptor beta chains below, sequenced in a study of blood T cell repertoires in COVID-19 (dated by TCRdb to between 2020 and 2021). Libraries came from the immunoSEQ multiplex PCR assay. TCRdb took this table from immuneACCESS and kept in-frame rearrangements with V and J called. Such tables lack part of the clones; where checked against another copy, unresolved V genes explain under half of the gap, and the rest is unexplained. Counted in this sample were 250,000 to 350,000 clones; 70% to 90% of them appeared once. In total, the top ten clones hold approximately 13% of the sample. Source material: peripheral blood. These receptors were obtained from a woman between 55 and 75 years old with acute or convalescent COVID-19.

CDR3 sequence (DNA): TGTGCCAGCAGTTATAAGGCTAGCGGAAGCTCCTACAATGAGCAGTTCTTC. Its protein is CASSYKASGSSYNEQFF. The V call is TRBV6-2 or TRBV6-3, the J call TRBJ2-1, with 7 bases matching TRBD2. The germline V gene has CDR1 MNHEY and CDR2 SVGEGT. After removal of 3 bases from V and 0 bases from J, the junction contained 8 bases not matched to a gene. The length of the CDR3 is 17 residues.

The J gene is TRBJ1-3, the V gene TRBV7-2; a weak D match, TRBD1 (5 bases). The CDR3 loop spans 14 amino acids. With 5 bases removed from V and 2 bases from J, the gap between germline ends came to 10 bases. Germline assignment: CDR1 SGHTA and CDR2 FQGNSA. The CDR3 nucleotides are TGTGCCAGCAGCCAACAGGCGACTGGAAACACCATATATTTT. Protein: CASSQQATGNTIYF.

This clone showed up just once. CDR3 nucleotide sequence: TGTGCCAGTAGTCTACAGGGGGCCGCTCGGAACGTGGGCTACACCTTC. Translated: CASSLQGAARNVGYTF. This chain connects TRBV19 to TRBJ1-2; TRBD1 matches at 9 bases. With V trimmed by 5 bases and J by 8 bases, 15 bases remained unmatched. This CDR3 spans 16 amino acids. Looked up from germline, CDR1 is LNHDA and CDR2 is SQIVND (reference sequence).

The chain combines TRBV10-3 with TRBJ2-5; possibly TRBD2 for D (6 bases). This CDR3 is 14 amino acids long. Trimming shortened V by 2 bases and J by 0 bases, and 7 bases separated the two germline ends. The V gene's germline CDR1 is ENHRY and CDR2 SYGVKD. The CDR3 protein is CAISEGGDQETQYF. The CDR3 DNA reads as TGTGCCATCAGTGAGGGAGGGGACCAAGAGACCCAGTACTTC.

The chain recombines TRBV27 with TRBJ2-2; possibly TRBD1 for D (6 bases). Germline V lookup: CDR1 MNHEY, CDR2 SMNVEV (reference sequence). The V end lost 4 bases, the J end lost 2 bases, and 11 bases lay between the germline ends. The CDR3 consists of 15 residues. The CDR3 region is CASSSDRLNTGELFF. The CDR3 nucleotides read TGTGCCAGCAGTTCGGACAGACTAAACACCGGGGAGCTGTTTTTT.

The rearrangement joins TRBV12-5 to TRBJ2-1, with 7 bases that match TRBD2. Germline CDR1 and CDR2: LGHNT and FRNRAP. The CDR3 spans 15 residues. Trimming at V came to 7 bases and at J to 10 bases, leaving 16 bases not matched to a gene. Here the CDR3 DNA reads TGTGCTAGTGCCTTTGGAGCGGGGCCTCTTCCAGAGCAGTTCTTC. Translated: CASAFGAGPLPEQFF.

The chain employs TRBV18 and TRBJ1-5; no definite D call. Germline CDR1 KGHSH, CDR2 LQKENI. V was shortened by 2 bases and J by 1 base, with 6 bases between the two germline ends. The CDR3 is 14 amino acids. The CDR3 region has the DNA TGTGCCAGCTCACCATTGCGGAGCAATCAGCCCCAGCATTTT. Residues: CASSPLRSNQPQHF. The full variable domain, completed using reference TRBV18 and TRBJ1-5, is NAGVMQNPRHLVRRRGQEARLRCSPMKGHSHVYWYRQLPEEGLKFMVYLQKENIIDESGMPKERFSAEFPKEGPSILRIQQVVRGDSAAYFCASSPLRSNQPQHFGDGTRLSIL.

The gene calls are TRBV6-2 or TRBV6-3 and TRBJ2-7; tentative D call: TRBD1 (6 bases). Per the germline V gene, CDR1 is MNHEY and CDR2 is SVGEGT. Trimming pared 5 bases from V and 5 bases from J, leaving 22 bases between. The CDR3 contains 16 residues. The CDR3, as DNA: TGTGCCAGCAGTAAGCCTCAGGGGTGGGGGCAAGACGAGCAGTACTTC. The encoded protein is CASSKPQGWGQDEQYF.

The rearrangement joins TRBV19 to TRBJ1-2, with 9 nucleotides matching TRBD1. The CDR3 extends over 15 amino acids. Per the germline V gene, CDR1 is LNHDA and CDR2 is SQIVND (reference sequence). With V trimmed by 5 bases and J by 6 bases, 10 bases remained unmatched. CDR3 region: CASSLLAGQGHGYTF. CDR3 DNA sequence: TGTGCCAGTAGTCTATTGGCGGGACAGGGTCATGGCTACACCTTC.

This clone was counted a single time. This chain links TRBV6-5 with TRBJ1-1; D remains unclear. The CDR3 consists of 13 residues. The germline gives CDR1 MNHEY, CDR2 SVGAGI. The V end was cut by 2 bases, the J end by 4 bases, with 8 bases between. CDR3 nucleotide sequence: TGTGCCAGCAGTTACGTTGAGTTCACTGAAGCTTTCTTT. This gives the protein CASSYVEFTEAFF.

The chain uses TRBV9 and TRBJ1-5; 7 bases align to TRBD1. Looked up from germline, CDR1 is SGDLS and CDR2 is YYNGEE. The CDR3 sequence is 15 residues long. The V and J ends lost 4 bases and 5 bases, in that order; junction bases with no gene match: 9. The CDR3 spells CASSSTGYVDQPQHF. The DNA for the CDR3 is TGTGCCAGCAGCTCGACAGGGTACGTTGATCAGCCCCAGCATTTT.

This chain uses TRBV7-9 with TRBJ2-1; 11 bases match TRBD2. The CDR3 has 17 amino acids. The J segment lost 7 bases and the V segment lost 5 bases, leaving 13 bases of the junction unmatched. Per the germline V gene, CDR1 is SEHNR and CDR2 is FQNEAQ (reference sequence). CDR3 nucleotides: TGTGCCAGCAGCCCCACCTCATCTAGCGGGAGGCTAAATGAGCAGTTCTTC. Its protein product is CASSPTSSSGRLNEQFF.

The chain employs TRBV3-1 (or the pseudogene TRBV3-2) and TRBJ2-1; D is unclear. The CDR3 extends over 14 amino acids. From germline, CDR1 is LGHDT and CDR2 YNNKEL (reference sequence). The germline V and J ends were trimmed by 0 bases and 6 bases, with 9 bases remaining between them. CDR3 amino acids: CASSQDLASNEQFF. The CDR3 DNA reads TGTGCCAGCAGCCAAGATTTGGCTAGCAATGAGCAGTTCTTC.

V is TRBV4-2 and J is TRBJ2-3, with 11 bases that match TRBD2. The CDR3 totals 15 residues. V lost 4 bases, J lost 7 bases, and 7 bases stayed unmatched. Germline CDR1 is LGHNA and CDR2 is YNFKEQ. CDR3 protein: CASSPHTSGGNTQYF. The DNA of the CDR3 is TGTGCCAGCAGCCCCCACACTAGCGGGGGAAATACGCAGTATTTT.

The V and J genes are TRBV27 and TRBJ2-7; 9 bases match TRBD2. The CDR3 spans 14 residues. Germline trimming cut 5 bases from V and 2 bases from J; bases unmatched to any gene: 4. Per germline, CDR1 MNHEY and CDR2 SMNVEV (reference sequence). The CDR3 coding sequence is TGTGCCAGCAGTCTGGGACTAGCAACCTACGAGCAGTACTTC. Translation: CASSLGLATYEQYF.

This clone was seen a single time. This CDR3 is CASSFGLAVLMVTDTQYF. CDR3 nucleotides: TGTGCCAGCAGCTTCGGACTAGCGGTCCTTATGGTCACAGATACGCAGTATTTT. V and J are TRBV7-9 and TRBJ2-3; 10 bases agree with TRBD2. Per the germline V gene, CDR1 is SEHNR and CDR2 is FQNEAQ (reference sequence). This CDR3 has 18 amino acids. Trimming cost V 3 bases and J 2 bases; bases outside gene matches: 11.

The chain employs TRBV18 and TRBJ1-6, with 7 bases matching TRBD1. The CDR3 contains 15 residues. V lost 6 bases and J lost 7; bases outside the gene matches: 9. Germline V gene data show CDR1 as KGHSH and CDR2 as LQKENI. CDR3 amino acids: CASSDQGGQNSPLHF. The CDR3 region has the DNA TGTGCCAGCTCCGACCAGGGGGGCCAAAATTCACCCCTCCACTTT.

The chain employs TRBV28 and TRBJ1-5; 8 nucleotides align to TRBD1. V dropped 9 bases and J dropped 4; count of bases not matched to a gene: 5. This CDR3 has 13 residues. Germline lookup yields CDR1 MDHEN and CDR2 SYDVKM. In nucleotides, the CDR3 is TGTGCCAGTACAGGGGGTTCGAATCAGCCCCAGCATTTT. Its translation is CASTGGSNQPQHF. The full variable domain, its missing parts supplied by reference TRBV28 and TRBJ1-5, is DVKVTQSSRYLVKRTGEKVFLECVQDMDHENMFWYRQDPGLGLRLIYFSYDVKMKEKGDIPEGYSVSREKKERFSLILESASTNQTSMYLCASTGGSNQPQHFGDGTRLSIL.

The CDR3 nucleotides read TGTGCCAGCAGCGTATCCACCCCGGGACAGCTCAAAGGGGATACGCAGTATTTT. Translated: CASSVSTPGQLKGDTQYF. This chain connects TRBV9 to TRBJ2-3; 7 bases are shared with TRBD1. This CDR3 has 18 residues. J lost 6 bases, V lost 1 base, and 17 bases had no gene match. Germline CDR1 SGDLS, CDR2 YYNGEE.

The V call is TRBV2, the J call TRBJ2-1; maybe TRBD2 (5 bases). V was clipped by 6 bases and J by 4 bases, with 16 bases between them. Germline values: CDR1 SNHLY, CDR2 FYNNEI. The CDR3 sequence is 15 residues long. The chain's CDR3 is CASRESPGEYNEQFF. The CDR3 bases are TGTGCCAGCAGAGAAAGTCCCGGGGAATACAATGAGCAGTTCTTC.

This chain uses TRBV18 with TRBJ1-5; no firm D call. Trimming pared 3 bases from V and 6 bases from J, leaving 12 bases between. There are 14 residues in the CDR3. Germline CDR1 is KGHSH and CDR2 is LQKENI. CDR3 bases: TGTGCCAGCTCACCTAGGCAGGCCACTCAGCCCCAGCATTTT. Its translation is CASSPRQATQPQHF.

The chain recombines TRBV6-5 with TRBJ1-1, with 7 nucleotides matching TRBD1. The CDR3 totals 14 residues. Germline V lookup: CDR1 MNHEY, CDR2 SVGAGI. J lost 1 base, V lost 4 bases, and 3 bases had no gene match. CDR3 protein: CASSSWTGNTEAFF. CDR3 DNA sequence: TGTGCCAGCAGTTCTTGGACAGGGAACACTGAAGCTTTCTTT.

This chain connects TRBV2 to TRBJ1-4; D gene uncertain. This CDR3 has 12 amino acids. Trimming cost V 6 bases and J 6 bases, with 8 bases left between them. The germline gives CDR1 SNHLY, CDR2 FYNNEI. CDR3 bases: TGTGCCAGCAGGCCTATAGATGAAAAACTGTTTTTT. As protein: CASRPIDEKLFF.

The V gene is TRBV4-1, the J gene TRBJ2-5; D is undetermined. From germline, CDR1 is MGHRA and CDR2 YSYEKL. Trimming removed 1 base from V and 1 base from J, with 7 bases in between. The CDR3 has 14 amino acids. The CDR3 is CASSQGASQETQYF. The CDR3 DNA reads as TGCGCCAGCAGCCAAGGGGCCAGCCAAGAGACCCAGTACTTC.

V and J are TRBV4-3 and TRBJ2-5, with 7 bases identical to TRBD1. The CDR3 covers 14 residues. Germline trimming cut 2 bases from V and 5 bases from J; bases unmatched to any gene: 5. Germline CDR1 reads LGHNA; CDR2 reads YSLEER. CDR3 DNA: TGCGCCAGCAGCCAATCTACAGGGGAGGAGACCCAGTACTTC. This gives the protein CASSQSTGEETQYF.

In this sample, this clone turned up once. The chain uses TRBV10-3 and TRBJ2-1; TRBD2 aligns across 14 bases. V shed 6 bases and J 10 bases; nucleotides not matched to a gene: 8. This CDR3 contains 15 residues. Germline-derived CDR1 and CDR2 are ENHRY and SYGVKD. The chain's CDR3 is CAISVTSGRAQEQFF. CDR3 coding DNA: TGTGCCATCAGCGTGACTAGCGGGAGGGCCCAGGAGCAGTTCTTC.

The sample holds one count of this clone. The chain couples TRBV3-1 (or the pseudogene TRBV3-2) to TRBJ1-2; D remains ambiguous. CDR1 and CDR2 from the germline V gene are LGHDT and YNNKEL (reference sequence). This CDR3 has 12 amino acids. Trimming left V 0 bases short and J 8 bases short, with 7 bases between. The CDR3 DNA sequence: TGTGCCAGCAGCCAAGATCTTGGCGGCTACACCTTC. Translating gives CASSQDLGGYTF.

The chain joins TRBV19 to TRBJ1-2; no firm D call. CDR1 and CDR2 (germline): LNHDA, SQIVND (reference sequence). This CDR3 is 14 amino acids long. Trimming took 1 base from V and 2 from J, leaving 8 bases between them. Here the CDR3 reads CASSIVGNNYGYTF. The DNA for the CDR3 is TGTGCCAGTAGTATAGTCGGGAACAACTATGGCTACACCTTC.